The 12 T cell receptor beta chains below were found in one sample sequenced in a study of chemoradiotherapy in HPV16-positive cancers. TCRdb's table, derived via immunoSEQ multiplex PCR, lists solely in-frame clones and lacks some. The sample has about 22,000 clones; about nine tenths are singletons. The source material was blood, sampled from a patient who underwent chemoradiotherapy. All receptors come from a human donor with HPV-associated anogenital cancer.

This clone appeared a single time. The chain couples TRBV18 to TRBJ2-1; D is undetermined. This CDR3 has 13 amino acids. In germline, CDR1 is KGHSH, CDR2 LQKENI. V was pared by 7 bases and J by 8 bases, with 15 bases between. This CDR3 is CASWERANDEQFF. CDR3 sequence (DNA): TGTGCCAGCTGGGAAAGGGCGAACGATGAGCAGTTCTTC. The variable domain in full, with the rest retrieved from reference TRBV18 and TRBJ2-1, is NAGVMQNPRHLVRRRGQEARLRCSPMKGHSHVYWYRQLPEEGLKFMVYLQKENIIDESGMPKERFSAEFPKEGPSILRIQQVVRGDSAAYFCASWERANDEQFFGPGTRLTVL.

The chain combines TRBV28 with TRBJ2-7; D is undetermined. Trimming stripped 4 bases from V and 5 bases from J, with 18 bases between. This CDR3 has 15 amino acids. Germline loops: CDR1 MDHEN, CDR2 SYDVKM. The CDR3 region has the DNA TGTGCCAGCAGTTCGCCCGGTGGCCTGGTCCACGAGCAGTACTTC. Its translation: CASSSPGGLVHEQYF.

The J gene is TRBJ1-1, the V gene TRBV18; tentative D call: TRBD1 (6 bases). This CDR3 is built from 13 residues. Germline lookup yields CDR1 KGHSH and CDR2 LQKENI. Trimming stripped 8 bases from V and 5 bases from J, with 15 bases between. CDR3 nucleotide sequence: TGTGCCAGCCAGGGGAGGTTTGAGACTGAAGCTTTCTTT. Translated, it gives CASQGRFETEAFF.

This chain links TRBV4-1 with TRBJ2-2; 10 positions match TRBD2. There are 15 residues in the CDR3. CDR1 is MGHRA, CDR2 YSYEKL, per germline. The V and J ends lost 2 bases and 6 bases, in that order; junction bases with no gene match: 3. The CDR3 nucleotides read TGCGCCAGCAGCCAACAAGCGGGGGGGCCCGGGGAGCTGTTTTTT. Translated: CASSQQAGGPGELFF.

The chain carries TRBV4-1 and TRBJ2-7; the D is unclear. CDR1 and CDR2 (germline): MGHRA, YSYEKL. The CDR3 extends over 13 amino acids. V lost 0 bases and J 4 bases, leaving 7 bases between the germline ends. The CDR3 region is CASSQDNSYEQYF. The CDR3 DNA reads TGCGCCAGCAGCCAAGATAACAGTTACGAGCAGTACTTC.

This chain uses TRBV9 with TRBJ2-1; 14 bases map to TRBD2. Germline assignment: CDR1 SGDLS and CDR2 YYNGEE. The CDR3 contains 15 residues. Trimming cost V 3 bases and J 9 bases; bases outside gene matches: 5. CDR3: CASSAAGTSGSEQFF. In nucleotides, the CDR3 is TGTGCCAGCAGCGCAGCCGGGACTAGCGGGAGTGAGCAGTTCTTC.

CDR3 sequence (DNA): TGTGCCAGCAGCCCCGGAGGGGCGGGGCATACAGATACGCAGTATTTT. Its translation is CASSPGGAGHTDTQYF. The chain combines TRBV11-3 with TRBJ2-3, with TRBD2 as a possible D gene (6 bases). Germline CDR1 and CDR2: SGHNT and YENEEA. V was cut by 5 bases and J by 3 bases, with 18 bases left in between. The CDR3 loop spans 16 amino acids.

This clone has only one observation. The chain combines TRBV5-1 with TRBJ2-7; perhaps TRBD1 as D (6 bases). The V end was cut by 2 bases, the J end by 5 bases, with 8 bases between. Per the germline V gene, CDR1 is SGHRS and CDR2 is YFSETQ. CDR3 length: 12 amino acids. CDR3 nucleotide sequence: TGCGCCAGCAGCTTCTCAGGGGACGAGCAGTACTTC. Translating gives CASSFSGDEQYF.

This clone has only a few counts. The chain carries TRBV10-3 and TRBJ1-3; D gene ambiguous. Trimming left V 0 bases short and J 8 bases short, with 14 bases between. The CDR3 is 15 residues long. Per germline, CDR1 ENHRY and CDR2 SYGVKD. The CDR3 bases are TGTGCCATCAGTGAGTCTTCACCGCAGTGGGACACCATATATTTT. It is translated as CAISESSPQWDTIYF.

V gene TRBV6-5 combines with J gene TRBJ2-2; no definite D call. The CDR3 is made up of 13 amino acids. Germline CDR1 reads MNHEY; CDR2 reads SVGAGI. The V end lost 2 bases, the J end lost 6 bases, and 7 bases lay between the germline ends. The CDR3, as DNA: TGTGCCAGCAGTTACACGTCGGCCGGGGAGCTGTTTTTT. Amino acid sequence: CASSYTSAGELFF.

The chain combines TRBV27 with TRBJ1-1, with a possible D match to TRBD1 (6 bases). The germline V gene encodes CDR1 MNHEY and CDR2 SMNVEV (reference sequence). V was cut by 5 bases and J by 9 bases, with 10 bases left in between. The CDR3 has 11 residues. CDR3 sequence (DNA): TGTGCCAGCAGTACGACAGGCCAAGCTTTCTTT. Translating gives CASSTTGQAFF.

The V call is TRBV28, the J call TRBJ2-7; D possibly corresponds to TRBD1 (5 bases). Per the germline V gene, CDR1 is MDHEN and CDR2 is SYDVKM. Trimming cost V 5 bases and J 0 bases, with 14 bases left between them. The CDR3 has 15 residues. The CDR3 DNA sequence: TGTGCCAGCAGTAAGGACATCAAAGACTCCTACGAGCAGTACTTC. Its protein product is CASSKDIKDSYEQYF. The entire variable domain, with the rest obtained from reference TRBV28 and TRBJ2-7, is as follows: DVKVTQSSRYLVKRTGEKVFLECVQDMDHENMFWYRQDPGLGLRLIYFSYDVKMKEKGDIPEGYSVSREKKERFSLILESASTNQTSMYLCASSKDIKDSYEQYFGPGTRLTVT.